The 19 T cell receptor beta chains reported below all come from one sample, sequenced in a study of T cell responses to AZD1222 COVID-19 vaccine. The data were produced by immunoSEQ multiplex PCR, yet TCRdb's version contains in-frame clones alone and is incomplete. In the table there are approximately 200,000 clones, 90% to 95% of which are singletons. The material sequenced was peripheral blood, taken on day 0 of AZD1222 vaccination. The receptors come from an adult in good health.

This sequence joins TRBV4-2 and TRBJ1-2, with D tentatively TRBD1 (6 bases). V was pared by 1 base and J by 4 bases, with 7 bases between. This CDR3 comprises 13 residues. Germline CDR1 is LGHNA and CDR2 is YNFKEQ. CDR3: CASSQGDIYGYTF. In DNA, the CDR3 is TGTGCCAGCAGCCAAGGGGACATCTATGGCTACACCTTC.

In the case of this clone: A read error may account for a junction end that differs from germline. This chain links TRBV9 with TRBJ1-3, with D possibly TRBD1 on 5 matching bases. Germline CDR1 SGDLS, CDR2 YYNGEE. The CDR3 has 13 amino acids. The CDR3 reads CASSTGVGDTIYF. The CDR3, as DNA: TGTGCCAGCAGCACGGGGGTTGGAGACACCATATATTTT.

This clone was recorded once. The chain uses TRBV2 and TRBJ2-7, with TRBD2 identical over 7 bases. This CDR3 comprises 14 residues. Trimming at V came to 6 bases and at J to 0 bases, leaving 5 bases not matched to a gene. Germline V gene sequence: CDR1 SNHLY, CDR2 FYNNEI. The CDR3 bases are TGTGCCAGCAGAGCGGGACGGAGCTCCTACGAGCAGTACTTC. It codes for CASRAGRSSYEQYF. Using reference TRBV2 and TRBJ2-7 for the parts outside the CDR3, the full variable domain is EPEVTQTPSHQVTQMGQEVILRCVPISNHLYFYWYRQILGQKVEFLVSFYNNEISEKSEIFDDQFSVERPDGSNFTLKIRSTKLEDSAMYFCASRAGRSSYEQYFGPGTRLTVT.

The CDR3 coding sequence is TGTGCCAGCAGCCAAAGACGAGGGGCCCTTGACACCGGGGAGCTGTTTTTT. Protein: CASSQRRGALDTGELFF. The chain joins TRBV3-1 (or the pseudogene TRBV3-2) to TRBJ2-2; the D call may be TRBD1 or TRBD2 (5 bases each). Germline-derived CDR1 and CDR2 are LGHDT and YNNKEL (reference sequence). This CDR3 is built from 17 residues. V lost 2 bases and J 3 bases, leaving 16 bases between the germline ends.

The CDR3 sequence is CASSQGQGAVQPQHF. CDR3 bases: TGTGCCAGCAGCCAGGGACAGGGGGCAGTTCAGCCCCAGCATTTT. The chain employs TRBV3-1 (or the pseudogene TRBV3-2) and TRBJ1-5, with TRBD1 identical over 12 bases. The germline V gene has CDR1 LGHDT and CDR2 YNNKEL (reference sequence). The CDR3 covers 15 residues. Trimming at V came to 3 bases and at J to 6 bases, leaving 3 bases not matched to a gene.

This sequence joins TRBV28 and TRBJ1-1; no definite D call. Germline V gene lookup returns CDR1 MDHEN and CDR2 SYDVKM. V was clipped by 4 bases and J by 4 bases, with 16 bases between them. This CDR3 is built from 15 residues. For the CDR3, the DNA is TGTGCCAGCAGTTCTGACCTCGATTGGGGCACTGAAGCTTTCTTT. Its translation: CASSSDLDWGTEAFF. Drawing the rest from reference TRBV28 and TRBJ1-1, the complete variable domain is DVKVTQSSRYLVKRTGEKVFLECVQDMDHENMFWYRQDPGLGLRLIYFSYDVKMKEKGDIPEGYSVSREKKERFSLILESASTNQTSMYLCASSSDLDWGTEAFFGQGTRLTVV.

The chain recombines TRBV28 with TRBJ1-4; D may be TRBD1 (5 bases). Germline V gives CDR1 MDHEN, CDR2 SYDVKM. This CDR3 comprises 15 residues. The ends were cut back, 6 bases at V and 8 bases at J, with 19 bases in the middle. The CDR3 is CASSYITGGVEKLFF. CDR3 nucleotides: TGTGCCAGCAGCTATATAACGGGAGGGGTGGAAAAACTGTTTTTT.

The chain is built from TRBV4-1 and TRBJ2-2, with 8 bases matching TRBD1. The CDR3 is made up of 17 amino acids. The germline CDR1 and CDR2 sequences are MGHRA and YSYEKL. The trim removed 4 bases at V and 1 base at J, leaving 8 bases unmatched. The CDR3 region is CASSLTQGAGNTGELFF. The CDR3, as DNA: TGCGCCAGCAGCCTTACCCAGGGGGCGGGGAACACCGGGGAGCTGTTTTTT.

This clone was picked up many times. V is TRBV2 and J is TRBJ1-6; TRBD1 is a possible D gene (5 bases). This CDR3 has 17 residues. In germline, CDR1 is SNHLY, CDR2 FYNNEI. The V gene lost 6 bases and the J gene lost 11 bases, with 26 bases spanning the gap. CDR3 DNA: TGTGCCAGCAGCCCAACCGGGGCTCCCAGGGCGGGTCCACCCCTCCACTTT. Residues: CASSPTGAPRAGPPLHF.

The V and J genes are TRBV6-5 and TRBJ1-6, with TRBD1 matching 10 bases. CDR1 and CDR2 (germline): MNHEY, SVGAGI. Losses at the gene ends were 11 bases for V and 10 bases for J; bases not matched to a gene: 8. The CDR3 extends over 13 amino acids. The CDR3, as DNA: TGTGCCTCCAAGACAGGGGGCAGATCACCCCTCCACTTT. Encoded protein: CASKTGGRSPLHF.

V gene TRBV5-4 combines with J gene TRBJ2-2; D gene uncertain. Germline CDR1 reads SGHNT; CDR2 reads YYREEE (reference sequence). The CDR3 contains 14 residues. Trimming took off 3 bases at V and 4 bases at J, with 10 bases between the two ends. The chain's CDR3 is CASSSPATTGELFF. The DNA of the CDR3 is TGTGCCAGCAGCTCCCCAGCGACCACCGGGGAGCTGTTTTTT. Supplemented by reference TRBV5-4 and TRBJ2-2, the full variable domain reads ETGVTQSPTHLIKTRGQQVTLRCSSQSGHNTVSWYQQALGQGPQFIFQYYREEENGRGNFPPRFSGLQFPNYSSELNVNALELDDSALYLCASSSPATTGELFFGEGSRLTVL.

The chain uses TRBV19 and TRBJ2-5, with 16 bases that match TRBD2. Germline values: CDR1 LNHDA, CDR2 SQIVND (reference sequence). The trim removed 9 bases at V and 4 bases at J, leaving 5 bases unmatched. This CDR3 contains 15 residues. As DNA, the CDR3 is TGTGCCAGCACAGGGACTAGCGGGAGGGCAGAGACCCAGTACTTC. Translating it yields CASTGTSGRAETQYF.

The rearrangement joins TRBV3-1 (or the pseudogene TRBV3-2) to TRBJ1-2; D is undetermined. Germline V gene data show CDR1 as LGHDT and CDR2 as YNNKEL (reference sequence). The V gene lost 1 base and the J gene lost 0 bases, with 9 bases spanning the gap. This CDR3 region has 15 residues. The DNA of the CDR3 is TGTGCCAGCAGCCAAGTTCCTGCTACTAACTATGGCTACACCTTC. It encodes CASSQVPATNYGYTF.

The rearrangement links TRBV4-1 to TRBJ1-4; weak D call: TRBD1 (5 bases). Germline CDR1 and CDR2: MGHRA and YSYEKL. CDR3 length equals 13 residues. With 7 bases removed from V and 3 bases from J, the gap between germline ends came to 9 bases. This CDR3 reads CASMGQSNEKLFF. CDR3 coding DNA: TGCGCCAGCATGGGGCAGTCTAATGAAAAACTGTTTTTT.

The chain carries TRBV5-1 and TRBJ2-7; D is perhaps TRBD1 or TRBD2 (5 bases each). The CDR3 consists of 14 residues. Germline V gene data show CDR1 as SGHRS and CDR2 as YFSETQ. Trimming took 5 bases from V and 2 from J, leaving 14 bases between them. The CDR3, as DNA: TGCGCCAGCAGAAGGGACGTTCGCACCTACGAGCAGTACTTC. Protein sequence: CASRRDVRTYEQYF.

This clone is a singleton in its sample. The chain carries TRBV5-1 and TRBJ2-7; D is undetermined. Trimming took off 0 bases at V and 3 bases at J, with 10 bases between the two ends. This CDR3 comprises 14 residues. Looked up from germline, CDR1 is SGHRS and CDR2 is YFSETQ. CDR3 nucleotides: TGCGCCAGCAGCTTGGACGCCAGAGACTACGAGCAGTACTTC. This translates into CASSLDARDYEQYF.

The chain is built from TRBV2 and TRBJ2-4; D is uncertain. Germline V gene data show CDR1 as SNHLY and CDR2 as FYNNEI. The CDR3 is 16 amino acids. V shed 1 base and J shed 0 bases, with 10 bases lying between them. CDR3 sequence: CASSEDEIGAKNIQYF. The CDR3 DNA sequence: TGTGCCAGCAGTGAAGATGAGATCGGAGCCAAAAACATTCAGTACTTC.

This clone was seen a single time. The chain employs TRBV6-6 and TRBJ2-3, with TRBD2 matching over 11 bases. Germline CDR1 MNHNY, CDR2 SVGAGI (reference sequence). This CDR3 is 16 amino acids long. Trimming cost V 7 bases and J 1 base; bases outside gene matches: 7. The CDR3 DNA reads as TGTGCCAGCACCATACTAGCGGGAGAACGCACAGATACGCAGTATTTT. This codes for CASTILAGERTDTQYF.

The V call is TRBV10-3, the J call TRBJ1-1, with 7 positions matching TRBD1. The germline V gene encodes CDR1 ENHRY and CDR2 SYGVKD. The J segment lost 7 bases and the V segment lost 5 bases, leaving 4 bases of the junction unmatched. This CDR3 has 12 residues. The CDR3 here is CAISIQGYEAFF. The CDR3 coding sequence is TGTGCCATCAGTATACAGGGGTATGAAGCTTTCTTT.